This T cell receptor beta chain was found in a study of T-cell memory formation after mild COVID-19. Study summary: Largely donor-specific sequence clusters came from a couple of donors.

TCRdb reprocessed the 5' RACE reads via MiXCR and lists one record per CDR3 protein. Of around 340,000 distinct CDR3 sequences detected, around a fifth appear once; the ten largest clones hold approximately 13%. V lost 5 bases, J lost 6 bases, and 14 bases lay in between. CDR1 and CDR2 from the germline V gene are LGHDT and YNNKEL (reference sequence). The CDR3 runs 14 residues. Overall study findings and caveats: Some responding clones appeared in pre-infection memory, suggesting cross-reactive memory joined.

Remarks on this clonotype: What it binds is not known.

The TCR sequence derives from an adult woman who had mild COVID-19 (a few samples of this study predate the infection). Cell type and time point are not known. J is TRBJ2-4 and V is TRBV3-1; weak D call: TRBD2 (6 bases). The sequenced sample was PBMCs or a T cell subset sorted from them (not recorded which). CDR3 nucleotides: TGTGCCAGCAGCTCAACTAGCTGGGGAAACATTCAGTACTTC. Amino acid sequence: CASSSTSWGNIQYF.